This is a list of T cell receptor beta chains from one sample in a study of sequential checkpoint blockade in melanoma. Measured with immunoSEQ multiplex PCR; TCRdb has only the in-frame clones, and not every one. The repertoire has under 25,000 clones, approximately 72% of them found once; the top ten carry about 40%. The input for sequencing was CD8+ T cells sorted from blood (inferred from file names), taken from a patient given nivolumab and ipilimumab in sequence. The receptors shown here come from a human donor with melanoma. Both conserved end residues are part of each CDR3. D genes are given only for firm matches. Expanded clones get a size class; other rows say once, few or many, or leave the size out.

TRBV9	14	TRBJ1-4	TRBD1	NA	CASSLTGDGEKLFF	TGTGCCAGCAGCCTTACAGGGGACGGTGAAAAACTGTTTTTT
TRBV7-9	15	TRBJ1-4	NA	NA	CASSAQGGEGEKLFF	TGTGCCAGCAGCGCACAGGGAGGGGAAGGGGAAAAACTGTTTTTT
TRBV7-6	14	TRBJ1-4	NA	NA	CASSPIGADEKLFF	TGTGCCAGCAGTCCGATTGGGGCAGATGAAAAACTGTTTTTT
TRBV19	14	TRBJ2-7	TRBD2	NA	CASSASGDYYEQYF	TGTGCCAGTAGTGCTAGCGGGGACTACTACGAGCAGTACTTC
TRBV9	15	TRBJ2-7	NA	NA	CASSPGGLGGYEQYF	TGTGCCAGCAGCCCAGGTGGGCTAGGGGGCTACGAGCAGTACTTC
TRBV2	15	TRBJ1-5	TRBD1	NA	CASSLDRGRNQPQHF	TGTGCCAGCTCCCTAGACAGGGGGCGAAATCAGCCCCAGCATTTT
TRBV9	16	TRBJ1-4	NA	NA	CASSVGETAINEKLFF	TGTGCCAGCAGCGTAGGTGAGACAGCGATTAATGAAAAACTGTTTTTT
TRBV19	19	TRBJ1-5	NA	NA	CASSMVTGIRVSSNQPQHF	TGTGCCAGTAGTATGGTTACGGGGATACGGGTTTCTAGCAATCAGCCCCAGCATTTT
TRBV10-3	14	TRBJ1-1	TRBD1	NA	CAIRTGDLNTEAFF	TGTGCCATCAGAACAGGGGATTTGAACACTGAAGCTTTCTTT
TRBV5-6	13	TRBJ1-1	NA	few	CASSLGSNTEAFF	TGTGCCAGCAGCTTAGGGAGCAACACTGAAGCTTTCTTT
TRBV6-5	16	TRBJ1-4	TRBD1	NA	CASSFPTGSTNEKLFF	TGTGCCAGCAGTTTTCCGACAGGGTCAACTAATGAAAAACTGTTTTTT
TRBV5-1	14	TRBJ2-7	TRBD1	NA	CASSLGQGSYEQYF	TGCGCCAGCAGCCTCGGACAGGGCTCCTACGAGCAGTACTTC
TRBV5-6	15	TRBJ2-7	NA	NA	CASSLAGSFLYEQYF	TGTGCCAGCAGCTTGGCCGGGTCTTTCCTCTACGAGCAGTACTTC
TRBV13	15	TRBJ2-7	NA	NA	CASSSEGLFTYEQYF	TGTGCCAGCAGCTCCGAGGGACTGTTTACCTACGAGCAGTACTTC
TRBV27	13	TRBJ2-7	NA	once	CASSPRQSPPQYF	TGTGCCAGCAGCCCCCGACAGTCCCCCCCGCAGTACTTC
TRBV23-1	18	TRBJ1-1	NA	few	CASSRPEGGGRRTTEAFF	TGCGCCAGCAGTCGCCCCGAGGGTGGTGGCAGGCGGACCACTGAAGCTTTCTTT
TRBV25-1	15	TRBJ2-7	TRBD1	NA	CASSEFGTEGYEQYF	TGTGCCAGCAGTGAATTTGGGACAGAGGGTTACGAGCAGTACTTC
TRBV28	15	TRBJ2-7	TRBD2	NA	CASSLVGGSSHEQYF	TGTGCCAGCAGCTTAGTGGGCGGGAGTAGTCACGAGCAGTACTTC
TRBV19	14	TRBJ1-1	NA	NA	CASSIGRSNTEAFF	TGTGCCAGTAGTATCGGCAGGTCGAACACTGAAGCTTTCTTT
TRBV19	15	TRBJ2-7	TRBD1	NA	CASSPRGRGAYEQYF	TGTGCCAGTAGTCCCAGGGGGCGAGGGGCCTACGAGCAGTACTTC
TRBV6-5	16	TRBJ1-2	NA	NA	CASSYSSQGMDYGYTF	TGTGCCAGCAGTTACTCGAGTCAGGGTATGGACTATGGCTACACCTTC
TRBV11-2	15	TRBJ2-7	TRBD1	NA	CASSLTQGAFYEQYF	TGTGCCAGCAGCTTAACGCAGGGGGCTTTCTACGAGCAGTACTTC
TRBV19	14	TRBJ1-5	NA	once	CAARTGGGRQPQHF	TGTGCCGCTCGGACTGGGGGGGGGCGTCAGCCCCAGCATTTT
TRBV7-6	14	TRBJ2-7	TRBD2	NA	CASSLLAALDEQYF	TGTGCCAGCAGCTTACTAGCGGCCTTAGACGAGCAGTACTTC
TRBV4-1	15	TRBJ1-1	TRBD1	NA	CASSQTQGLFTEAFF	TGCGCCAGCAGCCAAACACAGGGGTTGTTCACTGAAGCTTTCTTT
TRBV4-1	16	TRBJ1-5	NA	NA	CASSQDDGVSNQPQHF	TGCGCCAGCAGCCAAGATGATGGAGTTAGCAATCAGCCCCAGCATTTT
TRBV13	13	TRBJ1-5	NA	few	CASSVNLNQPQHF	TGTGCCAGCAGCGTCAACTTGAATCAGCCCCAGCATTTT
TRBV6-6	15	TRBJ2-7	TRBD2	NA	CASSFKRGGTYEQYF	TGTGCCAGCAGTTTCAAGCGGGGAGGAACCTACGAGCAGTACTTC
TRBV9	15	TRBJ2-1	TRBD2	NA	CASSVGSGGIYEQFF	TGTGCCAGCAGCGTAGGAAGCGGGGGGATCTATGAGCAGTTCTTC
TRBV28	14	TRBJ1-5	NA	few	CASSAPVSNQPQHF	TGTGCCAGCAGTGCACCGGTGTCCAATCAGCCCCAGCATTTT
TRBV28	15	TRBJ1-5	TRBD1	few	CASSRQGAADQPQHF	TGTGCCAGCAGTCGACAGGGGGCCGCTGATCAGCCCCAGCATTTT
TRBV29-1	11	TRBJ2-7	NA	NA	CSAQEWGEQYF	TGCAGCGCCCAGGAATGGGGCGAGCAGTACTTC